Sequencing of this T cell receptor beta chain was carried out in a study of Tregs in tolerant kidney transplant recipients. With 3 bases removed from V and 5 bases from J, the gap between germline ends came to 7 bases. Germline V CDR1 and CDR2: SGHVS, FQNEAQ. This CDR3 has 12 amino acids. Repertoires were generated with immunoSEQ multiplex PCR, while TCRdb's copy carries only in-frame clones and drops some. Among about 94,000 clones listed, 90% to 95% were seen once. Comments on this clone: Its antigen is undetermined.

Findings and caveats of the study: Tregs expanded with activated donor B cells seemed most donor-specific.

This specimen consisted of CD4+ T cells from blood, obtained before the transplant. This sequence joins TRBV7-8 and TRBJ1-1; D call uncertain. The sequence came from a human donor who received a combined kidney and bone marrow transplant. CDR3 DNA: TGTGCCAGCAGCTTCGCGAAGACTGAAGCTTTCTTT. Amino acids: CASSFAKTEAFF.